What follows is one TCR beta chain and its context. What it binds is unknown. The data stem from a study of OX40 agonist ivuxolimab in advanced cancers. Study overall: Clinicians treated patients with ivuxolimab, an agonistic anti-OX40 (CD134) antibody. In this trial design, patients received ivuxolimab intravenously at 0.01 to 10 mg/kg every 2 weeks. Whole-study findings and limits: The mean number of expanded clones was higher in CD8+ T cells than in CD4+. Normalized T-cell clonal expansion was also low in a subset of nonresponders.

The protocol was immunoSEQ multiplex PCR, while the TCRdb copy is restricted to in-frame clones and leaves out a portion. The sample lists roughly 75,000 clones; roughly 84% were seen once. The CDR3 is made up of 16 amino acids. Per germline, CDR1 SGHRS and CDR2 YFSETQ. The sample in question was CD4+ or CD8+ T cells sorted from blood, obtained in a trial of the OX40 agonist ivuxolimab. This receptor was taken from an adult with an advanced solid tumor such as melanoma, head and neck, liver or kidney cancer. The chain links TRBV5-1 to TRBJ2-5; TRBD2 matches 9 bases. The J call may be in error: the DNA end matches TRBJ2-7 better. In DNA form, the CDR3 reads TGCGCCAGCAGCTTCTTAGCGGGAGACCCCTCCTACGAGCAGTACTTC. It translates to CASSFLAGDPSYEQYF.